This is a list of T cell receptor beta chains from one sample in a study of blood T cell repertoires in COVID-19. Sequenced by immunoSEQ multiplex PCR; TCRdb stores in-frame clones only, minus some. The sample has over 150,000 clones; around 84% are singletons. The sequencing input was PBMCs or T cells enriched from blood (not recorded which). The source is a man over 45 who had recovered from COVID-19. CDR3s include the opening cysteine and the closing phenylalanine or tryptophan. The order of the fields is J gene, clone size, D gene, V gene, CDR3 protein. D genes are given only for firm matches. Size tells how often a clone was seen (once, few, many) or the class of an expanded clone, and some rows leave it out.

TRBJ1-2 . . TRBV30 CAWSIGLNYGYTF
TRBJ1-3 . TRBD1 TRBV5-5 CASSPRDSRDTIYF
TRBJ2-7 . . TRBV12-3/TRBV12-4 CASSLSTEGLQYF
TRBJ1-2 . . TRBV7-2 CASSLEVGARGYTF
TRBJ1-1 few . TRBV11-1 CASSLTENTEAFF
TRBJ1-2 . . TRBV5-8 CASSLNVGGYGYTF
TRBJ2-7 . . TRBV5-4 CASSLGQGSSYEQYF
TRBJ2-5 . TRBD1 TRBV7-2 CASSSTGGLETQYF
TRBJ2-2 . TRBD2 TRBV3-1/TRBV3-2 CASSQELAVTYTGELFF
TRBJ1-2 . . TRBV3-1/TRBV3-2 CASSQVNPIYGYTF
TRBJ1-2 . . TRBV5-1 CASSYFGTPNAGGYTF
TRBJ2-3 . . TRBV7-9 CASRVGTDTQYF
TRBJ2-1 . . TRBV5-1 CASSPKTPTSYNEQFF
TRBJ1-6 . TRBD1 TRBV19 CASSIQDRGRSPLHF
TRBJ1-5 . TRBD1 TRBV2 CASSKNRGGQPQHF
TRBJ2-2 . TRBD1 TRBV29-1 CSAGPQGTSGELFF
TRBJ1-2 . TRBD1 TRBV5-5 CASSSTTGTGGVYGYTF
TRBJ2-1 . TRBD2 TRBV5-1 CASSLPSGGYNEQFF
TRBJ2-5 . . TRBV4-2 CASSQGTGGLQETQYF
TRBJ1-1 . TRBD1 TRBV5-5 CASSLDTTGRTEAFF
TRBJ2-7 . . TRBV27 CASSLGRQSYEQYF
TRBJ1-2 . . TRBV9 CASTRGRYSDQNYGYTF
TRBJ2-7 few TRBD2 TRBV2 CASSDLPSGISYEQYF
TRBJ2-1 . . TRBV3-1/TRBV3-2 CASSQSVYNEQFF
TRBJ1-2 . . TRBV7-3 CASSLGTAYGYGPPGYTF
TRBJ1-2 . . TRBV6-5 CASLGVGGSLGGYTF
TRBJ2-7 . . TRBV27 CASSFLGSSYEQYF
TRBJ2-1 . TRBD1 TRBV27 CASSLSGQGSDEQFF
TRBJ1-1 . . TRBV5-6 CASSRTAANTEAFF
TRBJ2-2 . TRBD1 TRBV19 CASRTDRTTGELFF
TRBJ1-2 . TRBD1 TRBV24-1 CATSRDSNYGYTF
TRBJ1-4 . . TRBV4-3 CASSQRGGTTNEKLFF
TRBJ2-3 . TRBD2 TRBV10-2 CASRQSSGVRADTQYF
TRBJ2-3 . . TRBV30 CAWSVQRDTQYF
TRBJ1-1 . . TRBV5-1 CASSPGQIANTEAFF
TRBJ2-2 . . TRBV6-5 CASSYAGGPNTGELFF
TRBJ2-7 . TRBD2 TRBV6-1 CASSERPSGGSYEQYF
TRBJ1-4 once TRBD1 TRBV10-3 CAISETDRAGEKLFF
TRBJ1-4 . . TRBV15 CATSRQGNEKLFF
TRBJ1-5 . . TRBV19 CASSIAGVRGNQPQHF
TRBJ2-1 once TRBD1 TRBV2 CASSLGQGRAYNEQFF
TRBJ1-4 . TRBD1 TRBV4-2 CASSAQQGEEKLFF
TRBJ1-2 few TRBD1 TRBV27 CASSLQGARGYTF
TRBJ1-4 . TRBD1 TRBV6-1 CASRPLTGNEKLFF
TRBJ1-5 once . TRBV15 CATSRGPGLGNQPQHF
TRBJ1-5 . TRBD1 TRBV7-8 CASSLGQVNQPQHF
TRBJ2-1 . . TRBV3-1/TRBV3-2 CASSQVYRPNEQFF
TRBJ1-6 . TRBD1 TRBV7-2 CASSFGQGGSPLHF
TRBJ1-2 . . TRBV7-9 CASSPQGGTANYGYTF
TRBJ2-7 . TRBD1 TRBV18 CASSARTGSHEQYF
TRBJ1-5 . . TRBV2 CASSPGAGQPQHF
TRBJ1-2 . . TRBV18 CASSPAGDYGYTF
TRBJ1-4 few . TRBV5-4 CASSLGASGGEKLFF
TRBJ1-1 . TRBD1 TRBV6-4 CASSDRQGQAFF
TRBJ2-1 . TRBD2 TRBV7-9 CASSSSGGASEQFF
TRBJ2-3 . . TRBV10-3 CAISESVTDTQYF
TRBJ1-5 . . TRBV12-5 CASSGQSQPQHF
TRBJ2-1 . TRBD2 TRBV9 CASSAHSGLAMNEQFF
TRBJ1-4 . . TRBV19 CASSARGLVTNEKLFF